This TCR beta chain comes out of a study of cytomegalovirus exposure and HLA in healthy donors. CDR3 size: 17 residues. V lost 0 bases and J lost 2; bases outside the gene matches: 10. Germline lookup yields CDR1 MNHEY and CDR2 SMNVEV (reference sequence). The PCR was carried out with 60 Vbeta primers and 13 Jbeta primers. TCRdb's copy holds only in-frame clones and misses some; the assay was immunoSEQ multiplex PCR. The repertoire has over 100,000 clones, 78% of them found once; the top ten carry approximately 1.5%. The chain carries TRBV27 and TRBJ2-7; TRBD2 agrees at 7 bases. The sequence derives from a female donor in good health and CMV-seronegative. Input material: PBMCs. The CDR3 coding sequence is TGTGCCAGCAGTTTATCGGGGGGGGTTGGGGCTCCCTACGAGCAGTACTTC. Its translation: CASSLSGGVGAPYEQYF.